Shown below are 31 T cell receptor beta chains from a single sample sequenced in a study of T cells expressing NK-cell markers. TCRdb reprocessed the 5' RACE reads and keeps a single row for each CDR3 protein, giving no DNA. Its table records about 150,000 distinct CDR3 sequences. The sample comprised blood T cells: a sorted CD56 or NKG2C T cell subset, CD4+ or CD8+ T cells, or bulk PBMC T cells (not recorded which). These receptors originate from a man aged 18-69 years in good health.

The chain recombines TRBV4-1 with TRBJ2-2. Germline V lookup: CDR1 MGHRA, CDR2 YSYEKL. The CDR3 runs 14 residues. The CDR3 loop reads CASSPQANTGELFF.

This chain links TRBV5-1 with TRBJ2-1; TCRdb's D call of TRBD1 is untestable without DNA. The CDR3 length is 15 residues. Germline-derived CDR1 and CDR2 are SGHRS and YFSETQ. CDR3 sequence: CATVLRGDLMNEQFF.

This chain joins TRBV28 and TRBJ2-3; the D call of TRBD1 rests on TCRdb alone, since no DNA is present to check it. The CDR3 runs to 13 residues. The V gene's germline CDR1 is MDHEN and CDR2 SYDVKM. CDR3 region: CAPWGDRTDTQYF.

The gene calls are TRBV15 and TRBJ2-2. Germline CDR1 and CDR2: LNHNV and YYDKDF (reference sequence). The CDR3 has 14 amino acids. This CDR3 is CATSSQPNTGELFF.

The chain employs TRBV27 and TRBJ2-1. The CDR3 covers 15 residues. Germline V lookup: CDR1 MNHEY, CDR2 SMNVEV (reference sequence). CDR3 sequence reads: CASRQLGLGYNEQFF.

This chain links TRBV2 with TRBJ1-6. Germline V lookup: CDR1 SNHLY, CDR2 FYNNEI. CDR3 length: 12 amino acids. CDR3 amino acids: CASKAVDSPLHF.

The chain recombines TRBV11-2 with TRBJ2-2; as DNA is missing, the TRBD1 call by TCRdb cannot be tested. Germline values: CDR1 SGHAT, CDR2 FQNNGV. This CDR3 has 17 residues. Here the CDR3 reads CASSLEVGALGTGELFF. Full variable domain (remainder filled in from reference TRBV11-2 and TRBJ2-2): EAGVAQSPRYKIIEKRQSVAFWCNPISGHATLYWYQQILGQGPKLLIQFQNNGVVDDSQLPKDRFSAERLKGVDSTLKIQPAKLEDSAVYLCASSLEVGALGTGELFFGEGSRLTVL.

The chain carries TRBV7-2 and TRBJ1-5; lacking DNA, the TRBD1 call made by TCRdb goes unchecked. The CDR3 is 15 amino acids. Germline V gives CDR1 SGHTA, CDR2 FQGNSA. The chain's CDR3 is CASSFGTVGTQPQHF.

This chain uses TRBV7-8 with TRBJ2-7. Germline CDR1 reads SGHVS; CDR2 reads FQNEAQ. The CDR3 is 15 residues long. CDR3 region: CASSLSLGFSYEQYF.

The CDR3 here is CASSQIRLETQYF. The chain combines TRBV7-9 with TRBJ2-5. Germline CDR1 reads SEHNR; CDR2 reads FQNEAQ (reference sequence). CDR3 size: 13 residues.

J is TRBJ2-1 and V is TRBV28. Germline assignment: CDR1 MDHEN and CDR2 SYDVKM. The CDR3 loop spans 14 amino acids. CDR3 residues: CASSPRSTYNEQFF.

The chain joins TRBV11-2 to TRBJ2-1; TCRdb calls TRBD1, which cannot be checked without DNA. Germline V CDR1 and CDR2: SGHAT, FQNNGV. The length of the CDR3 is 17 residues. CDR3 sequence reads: CASSLSAGGSSYNEQFF.

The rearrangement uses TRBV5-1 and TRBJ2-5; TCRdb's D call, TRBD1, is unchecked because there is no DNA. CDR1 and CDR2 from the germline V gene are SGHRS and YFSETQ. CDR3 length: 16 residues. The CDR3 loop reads CASSPGGGGRQETQYF.

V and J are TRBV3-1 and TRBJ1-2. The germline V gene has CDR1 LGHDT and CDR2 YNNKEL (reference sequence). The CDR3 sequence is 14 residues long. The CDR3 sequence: CASSRKSVSGGYTF.

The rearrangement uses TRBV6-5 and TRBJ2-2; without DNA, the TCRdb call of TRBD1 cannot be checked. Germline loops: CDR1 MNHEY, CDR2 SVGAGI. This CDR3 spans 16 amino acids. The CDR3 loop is CASSTDHRGNTGELFF.

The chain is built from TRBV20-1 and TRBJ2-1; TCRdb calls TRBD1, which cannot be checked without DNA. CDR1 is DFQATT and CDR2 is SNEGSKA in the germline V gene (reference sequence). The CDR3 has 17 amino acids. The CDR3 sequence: CSARGSSGGFGLGEQFF.

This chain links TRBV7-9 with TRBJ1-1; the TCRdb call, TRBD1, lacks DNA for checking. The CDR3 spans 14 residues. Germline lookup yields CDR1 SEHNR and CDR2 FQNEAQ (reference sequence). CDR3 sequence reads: CASLPSGPRTEAFF.

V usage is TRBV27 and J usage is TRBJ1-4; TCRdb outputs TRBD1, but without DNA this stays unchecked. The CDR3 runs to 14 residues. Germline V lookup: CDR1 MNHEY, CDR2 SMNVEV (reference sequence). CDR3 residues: CASSQTVGYEKLFF.

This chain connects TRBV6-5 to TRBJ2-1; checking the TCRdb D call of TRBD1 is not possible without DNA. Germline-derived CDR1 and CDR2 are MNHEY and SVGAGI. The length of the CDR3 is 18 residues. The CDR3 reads CASSYSEGAWSSYNEQFF.

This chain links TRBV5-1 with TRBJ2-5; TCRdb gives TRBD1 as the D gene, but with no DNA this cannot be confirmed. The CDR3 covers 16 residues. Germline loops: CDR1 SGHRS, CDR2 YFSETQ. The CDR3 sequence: CASSLFGTGSSETQYF.

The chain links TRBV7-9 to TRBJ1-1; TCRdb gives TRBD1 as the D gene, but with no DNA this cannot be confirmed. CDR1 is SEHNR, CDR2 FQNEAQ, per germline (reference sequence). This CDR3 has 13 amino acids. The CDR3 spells CASSLGPPRGAFF.

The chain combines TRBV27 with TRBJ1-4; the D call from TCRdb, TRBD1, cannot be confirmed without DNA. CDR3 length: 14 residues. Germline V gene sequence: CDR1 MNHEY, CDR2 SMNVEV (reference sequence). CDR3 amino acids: CASSQKGVGRKLFF.

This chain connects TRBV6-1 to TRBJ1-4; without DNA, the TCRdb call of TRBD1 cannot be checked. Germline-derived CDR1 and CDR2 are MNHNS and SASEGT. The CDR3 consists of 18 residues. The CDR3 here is CASSADPETGRNGEKLFF.

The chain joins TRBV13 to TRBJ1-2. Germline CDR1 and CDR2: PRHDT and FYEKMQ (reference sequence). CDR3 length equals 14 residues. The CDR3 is CASSLATGTSRYTF.

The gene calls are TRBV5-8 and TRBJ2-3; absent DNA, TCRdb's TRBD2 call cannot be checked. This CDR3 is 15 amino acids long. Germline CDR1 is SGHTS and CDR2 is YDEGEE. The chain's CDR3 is CASSLKGSGGGTQYF.

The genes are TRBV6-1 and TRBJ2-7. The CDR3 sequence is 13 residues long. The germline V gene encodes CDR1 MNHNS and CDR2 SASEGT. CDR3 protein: CASRSGTPTYQYF.

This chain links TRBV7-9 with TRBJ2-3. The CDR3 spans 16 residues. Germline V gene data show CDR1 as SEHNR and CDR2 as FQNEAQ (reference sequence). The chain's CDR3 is CASSLLDLSYGYTQYF.

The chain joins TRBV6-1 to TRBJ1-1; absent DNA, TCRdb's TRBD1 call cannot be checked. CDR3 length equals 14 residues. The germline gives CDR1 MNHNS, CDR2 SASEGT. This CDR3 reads CASTADRENTEAFF.

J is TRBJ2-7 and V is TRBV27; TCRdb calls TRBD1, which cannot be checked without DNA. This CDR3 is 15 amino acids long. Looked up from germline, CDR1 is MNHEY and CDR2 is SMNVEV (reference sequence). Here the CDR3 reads CASIPTGGGYHEQYF.

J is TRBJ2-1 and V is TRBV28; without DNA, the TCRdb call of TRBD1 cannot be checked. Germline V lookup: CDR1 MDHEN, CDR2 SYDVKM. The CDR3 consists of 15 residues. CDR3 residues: CASSPLAGGDHEQFF.

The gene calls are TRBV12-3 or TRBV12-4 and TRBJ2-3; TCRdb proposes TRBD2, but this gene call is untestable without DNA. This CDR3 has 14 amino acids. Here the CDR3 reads CASSPRTRAVTQYF.